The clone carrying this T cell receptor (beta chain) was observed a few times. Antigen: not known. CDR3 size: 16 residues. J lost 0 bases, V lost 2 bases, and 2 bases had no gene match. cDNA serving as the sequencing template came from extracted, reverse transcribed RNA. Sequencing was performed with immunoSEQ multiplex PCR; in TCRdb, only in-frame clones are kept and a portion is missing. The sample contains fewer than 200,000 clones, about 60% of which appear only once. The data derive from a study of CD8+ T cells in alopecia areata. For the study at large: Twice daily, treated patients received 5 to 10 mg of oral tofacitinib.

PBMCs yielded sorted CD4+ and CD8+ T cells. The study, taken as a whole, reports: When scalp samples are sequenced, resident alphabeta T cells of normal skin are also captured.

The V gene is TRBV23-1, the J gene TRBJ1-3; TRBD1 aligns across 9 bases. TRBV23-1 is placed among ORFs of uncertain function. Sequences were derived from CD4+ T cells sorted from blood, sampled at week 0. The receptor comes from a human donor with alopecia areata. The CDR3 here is CASSQRTGDSGNTIYF. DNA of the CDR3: TGCGCCAGCAGTCAACGGACAGGGGACTCTGGAAACACCATATATTTT.